Listed below are T cell receptor beta chains from one sample, sequenced in a study of T-cell reconstitution after alpha-beta-depleted transplantation in children. TCRdb redid the calling of the PCR reads with MiXCR, one entry per CDR3 protein. The data contain around 800,000 distinct CDR3 sequences, roughly 16% of them singletons. The material sequenced was PBMCs, mostly from graft donor cells, taken 360 days after TCRalphabeta/CD19-depleted stem cell transplant. These receptors all come from a male patient between 5 and 17 years old who had a stem cell transplant for acute lymphoblastic leukemia, so the T cells may come from the graft donor. Each CDR3 is given with its conserved first and last residue. Fields, in order: CDR3 length, D gene, clone size, V gene, J gene, CDR3 protein, CDR3 DNA. D genes are given only for firm matches. Clone size is shown for a subset of rows, as once, few, many or a class of expanded clone.

12	TRBD2	.	TRBV20-1	TRBJ2-7	CSGLAGVYEQYF	TGCAGTGGACTAGCGGGAGTCTACGAGCAGTACTTC
16	TRBD1	.	TRBV12-3/TRBV12-4	TRBJ2-2	CASSPRTGGVTGELFF	TGTGCCAGCAGTCCCCGGACAGGGGGCGTCACCGGGGAGCTGTTTTTT
13	.	many	TRBV5-5	TRBJ2-2	CASSGGNTGELFF	TGTGCCAGCAGTGGAGGGAACACCGGGGAGCTGTTTTTT
16	.	many	TRBV9	TRBJ2-5	CASSVSGDVYQKTQYF	TGTGCCAGCAGCGTTTCAGGGGATGTCTACCAGAAGACCCAGTACTTC
12	.	few	TRBV25-1	TRBJ2-5	CASTPDQETQYF	TGTGCCAGCACACCAGACCAAGAGACCCAGTACTTC
16	.	few	TRBV29-1	TRBJ2-3	CSVEGVVARSTDTQYF	TGCAGCGTTGAAGGGGTAGTGGCCAGAAGCACAGATACGCAGTATTTT
13	.	.	TRBV9	TRBJ2-5	CASSVWGGETQYF	TGTGCCAGCAGCGTTTGGGGTGGAGAGACCCAGTACTTC
13	.	few	TRBV15	TRBJ1-1	CATTYLSGREAFF	TGTGCCACCACGTATCTGTCAGGGCGTGAAGCTTTCTTT
13	.	.	TRBV9	TRBJ2-1	CASSMDFNNEQFF	TGTGCCAGCAGCATGGACTTTAACAATGAGCAGTTCTTC
15	TRBD1	.	TRBV5-1	TRBJ2-1	CASSPLDRGDNEQFF	TGCGCCAGCAGCCCCCTGGACAGGGGAGACAATGAGCAGTTCTTC
15	.	.	TRBV5-1	TRBJ2-5	CASSPGLAAVETQYF	TGCGCCAGCAGCCCGGGGTTAGCGGCTGTAGAGACCCAGTACTTC
13	.	.	TRBV10-3	TRBJ2-7	CAISEPPLNEQYF	TGTGCCATCAGTGAGCCGCCCTTGAACGAGCAGTACTTC
14	.	few	TRBV20-1	TRBJ2-3	CSGSTERSTDTQYF	TGCAGTGGGTCGACCGAGCGGAGCACAGATACGCAGTATTTT
15	TRBD1	few	TRBV3-1	TRBJ1-4	CASSPRQGTIEKLFF	TGTGCCAGCAGCCCTCGACAGGGGACGATAGAAAAACTGTTTTTT
13	TRBD2	.	TRBV30	TRBJ2-2	CAVRTSDPGELFF	TGTGCCGTCCGGACTAGCGACCCCGGGGAGCTGTTTTTT
15	TRBD1	.	TRBV7-3	TRBJ2-1	CASSPTGGTYNEQFF	TGTGCCAGCAGCCCCACAGGGGGGACCTACAATGAGCAGTTCTTC
16	TRBD2	.	TRBV5-1	TRBJ2-1	CASTVGAGGRYNEQFF	TGCGCCTCTACTGTAGGAGCGGGAGGGCGGTACAATGAGCAGTTCTTC
17	TRBD2	.	TRBV13	TRBJ2-7	CASSLSILAGSSYEQYF	TGTGCCAGCAGCTTAAGCATACTAGCGGGTTCCTCCTACGAGCAGTACTTC
11	.	many	TRBV29-1	TRBJ2-7	CSAARGREQYF	TGCAGCGCCGCCCGGGGAAGGGAGCAGTACTTC
13	.	few	TRBV19	TRBJ2-5	CASSTLGRETQYF	TGTGCCAGTAGTACGCTGGGTCGAGAGACCCAGTACTTC
17	TRBD1	.	TRBV5-1	TRBJ1-2	CASSSTWGQRFNYGYTF	TGCGCCAGCAGCTCGACCTGGGGACAGCGCTTTAACTATGGCTACACCTTC
15	.	.	TRBV7-8	TRBJ2-2	CASSLLRVWTGELFF	TGTGCCAGCAGCTTACTCAGGGTCTGGACCGGGGAGCTGTTTTTT
16	.	few	TRBV7-2	TRBJ2-7	CASSLGPLAGGYEQYF	TGTGCCAGCAGCTTAGGCCCTTTGGCGGGTGGCTACGAGCAGTACTTC
14	.	many	TRBV14	TRBJ2-1	CASSRLTVYNEQFF	TGTGCCAGCAGTCGACTGACCGTCTACAATGAGCAGTTCTTC
13	.	few	TRBV24-1	TRBJ2-1	CATAGGSYNEQFF	TGTGCCACCGCCGGAGGCTCCTACAATGAGCAGTTCTTC
16	TRBD2	.	TRBV5-1	TRBJ2-5	CASSLFSSGRGETQYF	TGCGCCAGCAGCTTGTTTTCCAGCGGGAGAGGGGAGACCCAGTACTTC
16	.	.	TRBV30	TRBJ2-7	CAWSGAPWAGRHEQYF	TGTGCCTGGAGTGGGGCCCCTTGGGCAGGGCGACACGAGCAGTACTTC
17	TRBD2	.	TRBV12-3/TRBV12-4	TRBJ2-3	CASSLAGLADGTDTQYF	TGTGCCAGCAGTTTGGCGGGACTAGCGGACGGCACAGATACGCAGTATTTT
16	.	.	TRBV29-1	TRBJ2-2	CSVVLRSGHGTGELFF	TGCAGCGTTGTTTTGAGGAGCGGGCACGGTACCGGGGAGCTGTTTTTT
19	TRBD2	.	TRBV7-3	TRBJ2-3	CASSAVPGLAGGYTDTQYF	TGTGCCAGCAGCGCTGTGCCGGGACTAGCGGGAGGGTACACAGATACGCAGTATTTT
14	TRBD1	few	TRBV5-1	TRBJ2-7	CASSFRDRGSEQYF	TGCGCCAGCAGCTTCCGGGACAGGGGATCCGAGCAGTACTTC
14	.	few	TRBV27	TRBJ1-1	CASRKIGTGTEAFF	TGTGCCAGCAGGAAGATCGGGACGGGGACTGAAGCTTTCTTT
14	.	.	TRBV7-9	TRBJ1-4	CASSPSGPKEKLFF	TGTGCCAGCAGCCCCTCGGGGCCAAAAGAAAAACTGTTTTTT
16	TRBD1	few	TRBV5-1	TRBJ1-1	CASSKGTGASGNEAFF	TGCGCCAGCAGCAAGGGGACAGGGGCCTCGGGTAATGAAGCTTTCTTT
18	TRBD2	few	TRBV4-2	TRBJ2-1	CASSQERVAGGPYNEQFF	TGTGCCAGCAGCCAAGAAAGGGTAGCGGGAGGACCCTACAATGAGCAGTTCTTC
17	.	many	TRBV24-1	TRBJ2-5	CATNFADEGGAQETQYF	TGTGCCACCAATTTTGCGGATGAAGGCGGGGCACAAGAGACCCAGTACTTC
13	TRBD2	many	TRBV10-3	TRBJ2-7	CAISTPGGYEQYF	TGTGCCATCAGTACCCCGGGGGGTTACGAGCAGTACTTC
17	.	many	TRBV20-1	TRBJ2-7	CSARARYSGLMFYEQYF	TGCAGTGCTAGAGCTCGCTATTCAGGATTGATGTTCTACGAGCAGTACTTC
15	.	.	TRBV20-1	TRBJ2-5	CSARDPRGHQETQYF	TGCAGTGCTAGAGATCCCAGGGGACACCAAGAGACCCAGTACTTC